The 5 T cell receptor beta chains presented below share a single source sample, sequenced in a study of CD8 T cells in Susac syndrome. An input of roughly 0.45 to 1 ug of RNA was subjected to reverse transcription using random hexamers. In TCRdb, the immunoSEQ multiplex PCR reads were re-called with MiXCR into one record per CDR3 protein. The data show about 49,000 distinct CDR3 sequences, approximately 93% seen once. The sample taken for sequencing was CD8+ T cells from PBMCs. Receptors originate from a human donor in good health.

J is TRBJ2-7 and V is TRBV2; maybe TRBD1 (5 bases). Germline values: CDR1 SNHLY, CDR2 FYNNEI. The CDR3 is 13 amino acids. V lost 5 bases and J 2 bases, leaving 10 bases between the germline ends. CDR3 DNA sequence: TGTGCCAGCAGTTGGACATCGACCTACGAGCAGTACTTC. Encoded protein: CASSWTSTYEQYF. The full variable domain, completed using reference TRBV2 and TRBJ2-7, is EPEVTQTPSHQVTQMGQEVILRCVPISNHLYFYWYRQILGQKVEFLVSFYNNEISEKSEIFDDQFSVERPDGSNFTLKIRSTKLEDSAMYFCASSWTSTYEQYFGPGTRLTVT.

The V call is TRBV4-1, the J call TRBJ2-7; D tentatively fits TRBD1 or TRBD2 (5 bases each). Looked up from germline, CDR1 is MGHRA and CDR2 is YSYEKL. Trimming removed 4 bases from V and 1 base from J, with 8 bases in between. CDR3 length equals 13 residues. This CDR3 is CASSPRESYEQYF. The CDR3 nucleotides read TGCGCCAGCAGCCCCAGGGAGTCCTACGAGCAGTACTTC.

V is TRBV7-6 and J is TRBJ2-1; no clear D gene. Trimming took off 3 bases at V and 4 bases at J, with 7 bases between the two ends. The CDR3 loop spans 13 amino acids. Germline values: CDR1 SGHVS, CDR2 FNYEAQ. Written as DNA, the CDR3 is TGTGCCAGCAGCTTTAGTCCGTACAATGAGCAGTTCTTC. Its translation is CASSFSPYNEQFF.

The V gene is TRBV7-9, the J gene TRBJ1-1, with D possibly TRBD1 on 5 matching bases. V lost 3 bases, J lost 4 bases, and 9 bases lay in between. Germline V CDR1 and CDR2: SEHNR, FQNEAQ (reference sequence). The CDR3 runs to 13 residues. CDR3 nucleotides: TGTGCCAGCAGCTTCGGAGGGGCCACTGAAGCTTTCTTT. Protein sequence: CASSFGGATEAFF. The full variable domain, completed using reference TRBV7-9 and TRBJ1-1, is DTGVSQNPRHKITKRGQNVTFRCDPISEHNRLYWYRQTLGQGPEFLTYFQNEAQLEKSRLLSDRFSAERPKGSFSTLEIQRTEQGDSAMYLCASSFGGATEAFFGQGTRLTVV.

The chain uses TRBV27 and TRBJ2-2; weak D call: TRBD1 (6 bases). In germline, CDR1 is MNHEY, CDR2 SMNVEV (reference sequence). V gave up 6 bases and J gave up 7 bases, with 6 bases separating them. CDR3 length: 11 amino acids. CDR3 protein: CASRQGGELFF. For the CDR3, the DNA is TGTGCCAGCAGACAGGGCGGGGAGCTGTTTTTT.